The entry below gives a single T cell receptor (beta chain) sequence along with its context. The germline gives CDR1 SGHTA, CDR2 FQGNSA. The length of the CDR3 is 16 residues. V lost 5 bases and J 0 bases, leaving 14 bases between the germline ends. The data were obtained in a study of blood T cell repertoires in COVID-19. Across the study: PBMCs, B-cell-depleted T cells, or T cells provided the cDNA or gDNA that made up the material.

Assay used: immunoSEQ multiplex PCR; TCRdb lists only in-frame clones, some missing. Of around 200,000 clones in the sample, around 82% were seen once. This sequence was found in a man aged 35-49 years with active or convalescent COVID-19. The sample comprised peripheral blood. The chain combines TRBV7-2 with TRBJ1-5; maybe TRBD1 (5 bases). The chain's CDR3 is CASSPLSGVSNQPQHF. The CDR3 DNA sequence: TGTGCCAGCAGCCCACTCTCGGGGGTTAGCAATCAGCCCCAGCATTTT.